What follows are 19 T cell receptor beta chains derived from one specimen sequenced in a study of response to subunit inactivated influenza vaccine. TCRdb processed the RT-PCR reads anew with MiXCR; each CDR3 protein has one entry. The sample lists roughly 710,000 distinct CDR3 sequences; 12% to 15% were seen once. The specimen comprised PBMCs from blood, sampled 14 to 15 days before vaccination. These receptors came from a middle-aged man who received an inactivated influenza vaccine.

This clonotype was picked up a small number of times. The genes are TRBV4-1 and TRBJ2-3; D unclear. Trimming removed 1 base from V and 2 bases from J, with 7 bases in between. This CDR3 comprises 14 residues. CDR1 is MGHRA, CDR2 YSYEKL, per germline. The CDR3 nucleotides read TGCGCCAGCAGCCAAGTTGACTCCACAGATACGCAGTATTTT. Amino acid sequence: CASSQVDSTDTQYF.

The rearrangement uses TRBV28 and TRBJ2-7, with D possibly TRBD2 on 5 matching bases. This CDR3 is 15 amino acids long. V lost 5 bases and J 0 bases, leaving 14 bases between the germline ends. Germline CDR1 is MDHEN and CDR2 is SYDVKM. CDR3 bases: TGTGCCAGCAGTCCTCCGTATGGGAGCTCCTACGAGCAGTACTTC. This codes for CASSPPYGSSYEQYF.

The chain combines TRBV10-3 with TRBJ2-1; 8 nucleotides align to TRBD1. Germline CDR1 reads ENHRY; CDR2 reads SYGVKD. The CDR3 spans 16 residues. V shed 4 bases and J 4 bases; nucleotides not matched to a gene: 9. The CDR3 reads CAISGDGTGHYNEQFF. The CDR3 DNA is TGTGCCATCAGTGGGGATGGGACAGGCCATTACAATGAGCAGTTCTTC.

This clonotype turned up a few times. V is TRBV2 and J is TRBJ2-3; 9 positions match TRBD2. Looked up from germline, CDR1 is SNHLY and CDR2 is FYNNEI. The ends lost 7 bases at V and 2 bases at J; junction bases unmatched: 7. CDR3 length: 15 residues. The CDR3 DNA sequence: TGTGCCAGCAAGCGGGTAGCGGGAGTCACAGATACGCAGTATTTT. It encodes CASKRVAGVTDTQYF.

Only a few counts were recorded for this clonotype. This chain links TRBV4-1 with TRBJ1-2; 7 bases align to TRBD1. The CDR3 has 17 residues. CDR1 and CDR2 (germline): MGHRA, YSYEKL. The V gene end was trimmed by 0 bases and the J gene end by 3 bases; junction bases not matched to a gene: 10. The CDR3: CASSQDQGGYRYYGYTF. For the CDR3, the DNA is TGCGCCAGCAGCCAAGATCAGGGGGGGTATCGGTACTATGGCTACACCTTC.

The chain carries TRBV7-2 and TRBJ2-1; the match to TRBD2 covers 9 bases. The CDR3 has 15 residues. The germline V gene has CDR1 SGHTA and CDR2 FQGNSA. J gave up 10 bases and V 5 bases, and 12 bases lay outside the gene matches. The CDR3 here is CASSLRVAGAREQFF. CDR3 coding DNA: TGTGCCAGCAGCCTTAGAGTAGCGGGAGCCCGAGAGCAGTTCTTC.

The rearrangement uses TRBV29-1 and TRBJ2-3; D is uncertain. The V and J ends lost 4 bases and 0 bases respectively, with 8 bases between them. CDR1 and CDR2 from the germline V gene are SQVTM and ANQGSEA. The CDR3 is 13 amino acids. The CDR3 coding sequence is TGCAGCGTTGGTGATACTAGCACAGATACGCAGTATTTT. It codes for CSVGDTSTDTQYF.

The CDR3 nucleotides read TGCAGCGTTCAACCCCGGGGGGGCCGTTTGAATGAGCAGTTCTTC. This codes for CSVQPRGGRLNEQFF. The chain uses TRBV29-1 and TRBJ2-1; 8 bases align to TRBD2. The CDR3 has 15 amino acids. V was pared by 5 bases and J by 7 bases, with 13 bases of the junction left unmatched. Germline-derived CDR1 and CDR2 are SQVTM and ANQGSEA.

This clonotype was detected a few times. The rearrangement links TRBV7-6 to TRBJ2-7, with D unresolved. The CDR3 has 13 amino acids. V lost 5 bases to trimming and J lost 4 bases, with 12 bases between them. Germline CDR1 SGHVS, CDR2 FNYEAQ. The CDR3 spells CASSPRTRYEQYF. The CDR3 bases are TGTGCCAGCAGCCCAAGGACCCGTTACGAGCAGTACTTC.

This clonotype occurred many times. The genes are TRBV29-1 and TRBJ1-1; D not resolved. V was clipped by 4 bases and J by 5 bases, with 20 bases between them. From germline, CDR1 is SQVTM and CDR2 ANQGSEA. The CDR3 consists of 15 residues. The CDR3: CSVVRPMGYRTEAFF. CDR3 nucleotide sequence: TGCAGCGTTGTCCGGCCGATGGGGTATCGGACTGAAGCTTTCTTT.

The V gene is TRBV20-1, the J gene TRBJ2-5; TRBD2 is a possible D gene (6 bases). V was clipped by 6 bases and J by 5 bases, with 22 bases between them. This CDR3 region has 15 residues. Looked up from germline, CDR1 is DFQATT and CDR2 is SNEGSKA (reference sequence). In nucleotides, the CDR3 is TGCAGTGCGACAGACCCATGGGCGGGACGCGAGACCCAGTACTTC. It yields the protein CSATDPWAGRETQYF.

This clonotype was recorded a few times. The chain joins TRBV24-1 to TRBJ2-2; no clear D. The CDR3 totals 15 residues. V lost 5 bases and J lost 5, with 14 bases in between. Germline CDR1 KGHDR, CDR2 SFDVKD. The CDR3 region is CATSVPILDTGELFF. As DNA, the CDR3 is TGTGCCACCAGTGTTCCAATTTTGGATACCGGGGAGCTGTTTTTT.

The gene calls are TRBV6-1 and TRBJ2-2, with 15 bases matching TRBD2. The ends lost 6 bases at V and 5 bases at J; junction bases unmatched: 7. Germline-derived CDR1 and CDR2 are MNHNS and SASEGT. The length of the CDR3 is 17 residues. CDR3 nucleotide sequence: TGTGCCAGCAGGGGGACTAGCGGGAGGCCTGGGACCGGGGAGCTGTTTTTT. Protein: CASRGTSGRPGTGELFF.

This clonotype was detected a few times. This chain joins TRBV28 and TRBJ1-2; 12 nucleotides line up with TRBD1. Germline CDR1 reads MDHEN; CDR2 reads SYDVKM. The ends lost 3 bases at V and 4 bases at J; junction bases unmatched: 12. This CDR3 comprises 18 residues. Here the CDR3 DNA reads TGTGCCAGCAGTTTTTGGGACAGGGGGCGCATGGTGTCCTATGGCTACACCTTC. Encoded protein: CASSFWDRGRMVSYGYTF.

There are a few counts of this clonotype. The chain carries TRBV29-1 and TRBJ1-5; 7 nucleotides match TRBD1. The CDR3 is made up of 13 amino acids. Per the germline V gene, CDR1 is SQVTM and CDR2 is ANQGSEA. Unmatched junction bases numbered 6, after V lost 7 bases and J lost 3 bases. This CDR3 reads CSARTGSNQPQHF. The CDR3 DNA is TGCAGCGCACGGACAGGTTCCAATCAGCCCCAGCATTTT.

This clonotype was counted between two and nine times. This CDR3 is missing its conserved last phenylalanine or tryptophan, likely due to a read error. The chain links TRBV12-3 or TRBV12-4 to TRBJ2-5, with 7 positions matching TRBD2. The CDR3 length is 14 residues. V shed 9 bases, J shed 0 bases, and the junction held 7 bases outside the gene matches. The CDR3 DNA reads as TGTGCCAGTTGCTCCGGGGGGAACCAAGAGACCCAGTACTCC. Amino acids: CASCSGGNQETQYS.

This clonotype occurred a few times. The chain couples TRBV6-1 to TRBJ2-1; D is possibly TRBD2 (6 bases). CDR1 and CDR2 from the germline V gene are MNHNS and SASEGT. The CDR3 is 14 amino acids. The V end was cut by 6 bases, the J end by 5 bases, with 14 bases between. The CDR3 reads CASSPAERDNEQFF. CDR3 sequence (DNA): TGTGCCAGCAGCCCTGCGGAGCGGGACAATGAGCAGTTCTTC.

This clonotype was observed at least ten times. The rearrangement joins TRBV6-1 to TRBJ1-1; unclear D gene. Germline CDR1 MNHNS, CDR2 SASEGT. The CDR3 has 12 amino acids. The V and J ends lost 4 bases and 6 bases respectively, with 9 bases between them. CDR3 residues: CASSVNGPEAFF. The CDR3 nucleotides are TGTGCCAGCAGTGTTAACGGACCTGAAGCTTTCTTT.

The chain is built from TRBV29-1 and TRBJ2-3, with a possible D match to TRBD1 (5 bases). The CDR3 has 14 amino acids. Germline V lookup: CDR1 SQVTM, CDR2 ANQGSEA. The V and J ends lost 7 bases and 1 base respectively, with 15 bases between them. The CDR3 nucleotides read TGCAGCGCCACTGGGGCGGCGCGCACAGATACGCAGTATTTT. Translating it yields CSATGAARTDTQYF.